This T cell receptor beta chain is drawn from a study of control samples from healthy donors and cancer patients. Produced via immunoSEQ multiplex PCR; TCRdb's table is partial and in-frame only. The sample consists of some 67,000 clones, roughly 86% of them appearing once. This CDR3 contains 15 residues. Looked up from germline, CDR1 is SGHRS and CDR2 is YFSETQ. Trimming took off 0 bases at V and 1 base at J, with 10 bases between the two ends. The chain joins TRBV5-1 to TRBJ2-5; D is uncertain. The specimen sequenced was PBMCs. The clonotype comes from a man in his fifties or sixties with lung cancer. CDR3 nucleotides: TGCGCCAGCAGCTTGGGGCTCAAGGCCCAAGAGACCCAGTACTTC. This translates into CASSLGLKAQETQYF. The variable domain in full, with the rest retrieved from reference TRBV5-1 and TRBJ2-5, is KAGVTQTPRYLIKTRGQQVTLSCSPISGHRSVSWYQQTPGQGLQFLFEYFSETQRNKGNFPGRFSGRQFSNSRSEMNVSTLELGDSALYLCASSLGLKAQETQYFGPGTRLLVL.